This TCR beta chain was profiled in a study of T cell repertoires in aging, cancer and after chemotherapy. The wider study: Healthy donor repertoires were recorded over several months to years and showed clear clonal overlap. Study-level findings and limits: In healthy donors, age-related TCR diversity loss mainly reflected lost richness. Across the chemotherapy interval, each cancer cohort showed higher median generation probability, suggesting thymic rebound. These repertoire data do not allow conclusions about immunological memory after chemotherapy.

The CDR3 contains 16 residues. Trimming removed 10 bases from V and 1 base from J, with 21 bases in between. The V gene's germline CDR1 is SGHNT and CDR2 YYREEE (reference sequence). A mixed TRB-A/B primer pool amplified rearranged TRB by multiplex touch-down PCR. Using its own MiXCR run on the multiplex PCR reads, TCRdb lists one record per CDR3 protein. There are roughly 4,300 distinct CDR3 sequences in the sample; roughly 25% occur only once, and around 31% lies in the top ten. Amplification of TCR beta used genomic DNA extracted from peripheral blood. This clonotype appeared a few times. Antigen unknown.

The clonotype was recovered from a human donor in good health. The donor label of this sample is uncertain. The chain employs TRBV5-4 and TRBJ2-1; possibly TRBD2 for D (5 bases). Sequencing was carried out using blood. The CDR3 DNA sequence: TGTGCCGCCAAAAAGGGTGTTAGCGATTCCTACAATGAGCAGTTCTTC. It is translated as CAAKKGVSDSYNEQFF.